Listed below are T cell receptor beta chains from one sample, sequenced in a study of CD8 T cells in Susac syndrome. TCRdb re-called the immunoSEQ multiplex PCR reads through MiXCR, storing one row per CDR3 protein. This repertoire shows more than 150,000 distinct CDR3 sequences, nearly 97% found once; its top ten account for around 0.096%. Sequences were obtained from CD4+ T cells from PBMCs. The receptor source for this set is a human donor with Susac syndrome. Each CDR3 is given with its conserved first and last residue. D genes are given only for firm matches. Clone size, where shown, is once, few, many, or a class for clones that have expanded.

abundance,d_gene,v_gene,j_gene,CDR3aa,CDR3nt
.,TRBD1,TRBV28,TRBJ2-4,CASNGQGVDIQYF,TGTGCCAGCAATGGACAGGGAGTAGACATTCAGTACTTC
.,TRBD1,TRBV18,TRBJ1-6,CASSPPFGTGASPLHF,TGTGCCAGCTCACCCCCGTTCGGGACAGGGGCTTCACCCCTCCACTTT
.,TRBD1,TRBV20-1,TRBJ1-4,CSAQGAGNEKLFF,TGCAGCGCACAGGGGGCGGGTAATGAAAAACTGTTTTTT
.,TRBD2,TRBV20-1,TRBJ2-3,CSAIPPAGVDTQYF,TGCAGTGCGATCCCCCCAGCGGGGGTAGATACGCAGTATTTT
.,.,TRBV29-1,TRBJ1-1,CSVGMTGVYTEAFF,TGCAGCGTTGGTATGACAGGAGTTTACACTGAAGCTTTCTTT
.,TRBD1,TRBV30,TRBJ2-1,CAWEPGTASYNEQFF,TGTGCCTGGGAACCGGGGACAGCCTCCTACAATGAGCAGTTCTTC
.,.,TRBV29-1,TRBJ1-2,CSVVPVNYGYTF,TGCAGCGTTGTGCCAGTTAACTATGGCTACACTTTC
once,TRBD1,TRBV12-3/TRBV12-4,TRBJ1-6,CASSREGQYNSPLHF,TGTGCCAGCAGCCGGGAGGGACAGTATAATTCACCCCTCCACTTT
.,TRBD1,TRBV25-1,TRBJ2-7,CASSAGQGRSYEQYF,TGTGCCAGCAGTGCCGGACAGGGTCGATCCTACGAGCAGTACTTC
.,.,TRBV9,TRBJ2-3,CASSVDRARDTQYF,TGTGCCAGCAGCGTTGATAGAGCTAGGGATACGCAGTATTTT
.,.,TRBV20-1,TRBJ2-1,CSANRDGGPYNEQFF,TGCAGTGCTAATCGGGACGGGGGCCCCTACAATGAGCAGTTCTTC
.,.,TRBV5-4,TRBJ2-3,CASSRADPSTDTQYF,TGTGCCAGCAGTAGGGCAGACCCTAGCACAGATACGCAGTATTTT
.,.,TRBV6-1,TRBJ2-7,CASSREYFDEQYF,TGTGCCAGCAGTCGGGAGTACTTCGACGAGCAGTACTTC
.,.,TRBV2,TRBJ2-1,CASPGRSAYNEQFF,TGTGCCAGCCCGGGTAGGTCAGCCTACAATGAGCAGTTCTTC
.,.,TRBV10-3,TRBJ1-6,CAISESVQGLDSPLHF,TGTGCCATCAGTGAGTCGGTACAGGGTTTGGATTCACCCCTCCACTTT
.,.,TRBV7-2,TRBJ1-4,CASTRDNEKLFF,TGTGCCAGCACGAGAGATAATGAAAAACTGTTTTTT
.,TRBD1,TRBV12-3/TRBV12-4,TRBJ2-3,CASRQGPDTQYF,TGTGCCAGCAGACAGGGGCCAGATACGCAGTATTTT
few,.,TRBV6-1,TRBJ1-1,CASRRQRWLEAFF,TGTGCCAGCAGAAGACAGCGTTGGCTTGAAGCTTTCTTT
.,TRBD2,TRBV20-1,TRBJ2-2,CSAPGRGGIGELFF,TGCAGTGCCCCGGGGCGGGGGGGGATCGGGGAGCTGTTTTTT
.,TRBD1,TRBV6-1,TRBJ2-3,CASSETGTTDTQYF,TGTGCCAGCAGTGAGACAGGGACCACAGATACGCAGTATTTT
.,.,TRBV4-3,TRBJ2-1,CASSLGGPSIYNEQFF,TGCGCCAGCAGTCTTGGGGGCCCATCAATCTACAATGAGCAGTTCTTC
.,TRBD1,TRBV23-1,TRBJ2-7,CASSQSLPPGTGGDEQYF,TGCGCCAGCAGTCAATCTCTTCCACCCGGGACAGGGGGCGACGAGCAGTACTTC
.,TRBD1,TRBV7-2,TRBJ2-7,CASTQGDRLYEQYF,TGTGCCAGCACCCAAGGGGACAGGCTCTACGAGCAGTACTTC
once,.,TRBV3-1,TRBJ2-5,CASSPDAGLQETQYF,TGTGCCAGCAGCCCTGATGCGGGACTGCAAGAGACCCAGTACTTC
.,TRBD1,TRBV3-1,TRBJ1-5,CASSRGTVDQPQHF,TGTGCCAGCAGCCGCGGGACAGTAGATCAGCCCCAGCATTTT
.,.,TRBV18,TRBJ1-6,CASSPLVQAGSPLHF,TGTGCCAGCTCACCACTTGTGCAGGCGGGTTCACCCCTCCACTTT
.,TRBD1,TRBV25-1,TRBJ2-1,CASSEWETGRNEQFF,TGTGCCAGCAGTGAATGGGAGACAGGGAGAAATGAGCAGTTCTTC
.,.,TRBV11-2,TRBJ2-2,CASSLSGTGVTGELFF,TGTGCCAGCAGCTTATCCGGGACGGGTGTCACCGGGGAGCTGTTTTTT
.,.,TRBV7-3,TRBJ2-3,CASSFSGPTDTQYF,TGTGCCAGCAGCTTTTCCGGCCCCACAGATACGCAGTATTTT
.,TRBD1,TRBV12-3/TRBV12-4,TRBJ2-2,CASSFGQGNAELFF,TGTGCCAGCAGTTTTGGACAGGGGAACGCTGAGCTGTTTTTT
.,.,TRBV30,TRBJ2-1,CAWSPIQGGGSNEQFF,TGTGCCTGGAGTCCAATACAGGGAGGGGGAAGCAATGAGCAGTTCTTC
.,.,TRBV9,TRBJ2-2,CASSVVVGRWVGELFF,TGTGCCAGCAGCGTAGTAGTGGGGAGATGGGTCGGGGAGCTGTTTTTT
.,.,TRBV30,TRBJ1-2,CAWSVGRTYGYTF,TGTGCCTGGAGTGTTGGGCGGACCTATGGCTACACCTTC
once,TRBD1,TRBV7-6,TRBJ2-7,CASSPISTGLYEQYF,TGTGCCAGCAGCCCGATTTCGACAGGGTTATACGAGCAGTACTTC
.,TRBD1,TRBV30,TRBJ1-6,CAWSRDRANSPLHF,TGTGCCTGGAGCCGGGACAGGGCAAATTCACCCCTCCACTTT
.,.,TRBV5-4,TRBJ1-2,CASSLLSSNGYTF,TGTGCCAGCAGCTTGCTTTCCAGTAATGGCTACACCTTC
few,.,TRBV20-1,TRBJ1-5,CSARFRNQPQHF,TGCAGTGCTAGATTTCGGAATCAGCCCCAGCATTTT
.,.,TRBV6-6,TRBJ1-4,CASSDRRATNEKLFF,TGTGCCAGCAGTGACAGAAGAGCAACTAATGAAAAACTGTTTTTT
.,.,TRBV5-4,TRBJ2-6,CASSSQGANVLTF,TGTGCCAGCAGCTCCCAGGGGGCCAACGTCCTGACTTTC
.,.,TRBV20-1,TRBJ2-1,CSARGPYNEQFF,TGCAGTGCCCGCGGGCCCTACAATGAGCAGTTCTTC
.,TRBD2,TRBV29-1,TRBJ2-5,CSVEPSGAVQETQYF,TGCAGCGTTGAACCTAGCGGGGCAGTCCAAGAGACCCAGTACTTC
.,.,TRBV25-1,TRBJ2-2,CASSEWSSIGELFF,TGTGCCAGCAGTGAATGGTCTAGTATCGGGGAGCTGTTTTTT
.,.,TRBV3-1,TRBJ2-6,CASSQETGSGANVLTF,TGTGCCAGCAGCCAAGAAACGGGCTCTGGGGCCAACGTCCTGACTTTC
.,.,TRBV30,TRBJ1-1,CAWSSVSRAFF,TGTGCCTGGAGTTCGGTTTCTCGTGCTTTCTTT
.,.,TRBV25-1,TRBJ2-4,CASSDRPGQAKNIQYF,TGTGCCAGCAGTGATCGGCCAGGCCAAGCCAAAAACATTCAGTACTTC
.,TRBD2,TRBV4-3,TRBJ2-2,CASSQEWGTSGGYTGELFF,TGCGCCAGCAGCCAAGAGTGGGGGACTAGCGGGGGGTACACCGGGGAGCTGTTTTTT
.,.,TRBV21-1,TRBJ2-7,CATPRDRVLEQYF,TGTGCCACCCCCCGGGACAGGGTACTTGAGCAGTACTTC
.,.,TRBV12-3/TRBV12-4,TRBJ1-2,CASSTAVGGYGYTF,TGTGCCAGCAGTACCGCGGTGGGCGGCTATGGCTACACCTTC
few,.,TRBV5-1,TRBJ1-1,CASSLGGNTEAFF,TGTGCCAGCAGCTTGGGGGGGAACACTGAAGCTTTCTTT
.,.,TRBV12-5,TRBJ2-3,CASGYYTGTQYF,TGTGCTAGTGGTTACTACACAGGTACGCAGTATTTT